The 9 T cell receptor beta chains reported below all come from one sample, sequenced in a study of cytomegalovirus exposure and HLA in healthy donors. PCR primers comprised 60 Vbeta and 13 Jbeta primers. The assay was immunoSEQ multiplex PCR, and TCRdb's table has in-frame clones only and misses some. The sample records over 95,000 clones, 75% to 80% being singletons. The sample comprised PBMCs. The receptors were gathered from a woman between 40 and 50 years old in good health and CMV-seropositive.

The chain combines TRBV9 with TRBJ2-7, with D maybe TRBD1 (6 bases). Trimming removed 0 bases at V and 2 bases at J, with 9 bases between. The CDR3 totals 14 residues. The germline CDR1 and CDR2 sequences are SGDLS and YYNGEE. The CDR3 bases are TGTGCCAGCAGCGTAGGAGGGGGAACCTACGAGCAGTACTTC. Translated: CASSVGGGTYEQYF. Filled out from reference TRBV9 and TRBJ2-7, the complete variable domain reads DSGVTQTPKHLITATGQRVTLRCSPRSGDLSVYWYQQSLDQGLQFLIQYYNGEERAKGNILERFSAQQFPDLHSELNLSSLELGDSALYFCASSVGGGTYEQYFGPGTRLTVT.

The chain couples TRBV7-6 to TRBJ2-5; D gene ambiguous. The CDR3 totals 13 residues. Germline loops: CDR1 SGHVS, CDR2 FNYEAQ. Trimming took 1 base from V and 5 from J, leaving 8 bases between them. The CDR3 protein is CASSLDRVETQYF. The CDR3 bases are TGTGCCAGCAGCTTAGATCGGGTGGAGACCCAGTACTTC.

V is TRBV6-4 and J is TRBJ1-5; D unresolved. Looked up from germline, CDR1 is MRHNA and CDR2 is SNTAGT. The CDR3 sequence is 15 residues long. V lost 3 bases, J lost 7 bases, and 16 bases lay in between. The CDR3 bases are TGTGCCAGCAGTGAAAATGGGGAGGCGGCGCAGCCCCAGCATTTT. Residues: CASSENGEAAQPQHF.

This clone was picked up one time. This chain joins TRBV18 and TRBJ2-3; 7 bases fit TRBD2. V trimming: 9 bases; J trimming: 1 base; junction bases outside the gene matches: 7. Per the germline V gene, CDR1 is KGHSH and CDR2 is LQKENI. The CDR3 loop spans 14 amino acids. CDR3 in DNA: TGTGCCAGTCAACCGGCGGGAGGCACAGATACGCAGTATTTT. It specifies CASQPAGGTDTQYF. The full variable domain, its missing parts supplied by reference TRBV18 and TRBJ2-3, is NAGVMQNPRHLVRRRGQEARLRCSPMKGHSHVYWYRQLPEEGLKFMVYLQKENIIDESGMPKERFSAEFPKEGPSILRIQQVVRGDSAAYFCASQPAGGTDTQYFGPGTRLTVL.

This clone was detected only a few times. The chain couples TRBV5-1 to TRBJ2-7, with TRBD1 identical over 9 bases. J gave up 3 bases and V 4 bases, and 5 bases lay outside the gene matches. The length of the CDR3 is 14 residues. CDR1 and CDR2 from the germline V gene are SGHRS and YFSETQ. The DNA for the CDR3 is TGCGCCAGCAGCCTGCCGGGACAGGGCTACGAGCAGTACTTC. Its protein is CASSLPGQGYEQYF.

In its sample, this clone was seen a few times. CDR3 DNA: TGTGCCAGCAGCTTAGTGATGGGACAGCCGAACACTGAAGCTTTCTTT. Translating it yields CASSLVMGQPNTEAFF. The chain couples TRBV11-2 to TRBJ1-1; 7 bases match TRBD1. V lost 1 base to trimming and J lost 1 base; unmatched junction nucleotides: 6. Per the germline V gene, CDR1 is SGHAT and CDR2 is FQNNGV. The CDR3 runs to 16 residues.

The chain couples TRBV19 to TRBJ1-4; 9 nucleotides agree with TRBD1. This CDR3 region has 15 residues. The V gene's germline CDR1 is LNHDA and CDR2 SQIVND (reference sequence). V lost 7 bases and J lost 5; bases outside the gene matches: 8. Written as DNA, the CDR3 is TGTGCCAGTAACGGGCAGGACAGGGGCAATGAAAAACTGTTTTTT. As protein: CASNGQDRGNEKLFF.

The V and J genes are TRBV18 and TRBJ1-5, with 7 nucleotides matching TRBD1. This CDR3 region has 14 residues. Germline V gene sequence: CDR1 KGHSH, CDR2 LQKENI. V lost 6 bases and J lost 3; bases outside the gene matches: 5. The chain's CDR3 is CASSGTELNQPQHF. In DNA, the CDR3 is TGTGCCAGCTCGGGGACAGAGCTCAATCAGCCCCAGCATTTT.

The DNA for the CDR3 is TGTGCCTGGAGTGGAGGACAGATATACGAGCAGTACTTC. It yields the protein CAWSGGQIYEQYF. The J gene is TRBJ2-7, the V gene TRBV30; weak D call: TRBD1 (6 bases). V lost 1 base and J lost 4, with 11 bases in between. The CDR3 is made up of 13 amino acids. The germline CDR1 and CDR2 sequences are GTSNPN and SVGIG (reference sequence).